This record concerns one TCR beta chain sequence. These data belong to a study of blood T cell repertoires in COVID-19. Study-wide background: Spain, Italy and the United States supplied samples that represented acute and convalescent COVID-19.

The CDR3 totals 15 residues. The germline gives CDR1 LGHNT, CDR2 FRNRAP. V lost 3 bases, J lost 0 bases, and 10 bases lay in between. Per the original data handling: It was from reference gene primer amplification that nucleated cell counts were estimated. Data came from immunoSEQ multiplex PCR; TCRdb stores just in-frame clones and leaves some out. D and trimming were read from the DNA, whereas the V and J calls and clone size are those reported in that table. The data contain about 90,000 clones, around 87% of them singletons. The chain recombines TRBV12-5 with TRBJ2-3; D is ambiguous. The sequencing input was peripheral blood. This receptor was taken from a male donor with acute or convalescent COVID-19. CDR3 protein: CASGFGLTSTDTQYF. The CDR3 coding sequence is TGTGCTAGTGGTTTTGGGTTGACTAGCACAGATACGCAGTATTTT.